What follows are 2 T cell receptor beta chains derived from one specimen sequenced in a study of cytomegalovirus exposure and HLA in healthy donors. Generated by immunoSEQ multiplex PCR, the TCRdb table keeps only in-frame clones and is missing some. The table records around 160,000 clones, around four fifths of them present only once. Sample: PBMCs. The receptors come from a man between 25 and 39 years old in good health and CMV-seropositive.

This sequence joins TRBV29-1 and TRBJ1-1; 12 bases agree with TRBD1. The CDR3 contains 13 residues. In germline, CDR1 is SQVTM, CDR2 ANQGSEA. The V segment lost 5 bases and the J segment 4 bases; nucleotides outside the gene matches: 2. The CDR3 sequence is CSVRDRGPTEAFF. CDR3 coding DNA: TGCAGCGTTCGGGACAGGGGGCCCACTGAAGCTTTCTTT.

The sample holds a few counts of this clone. The chain couples TRBV2 to TRBJ2-7; the match to TRBD1 covers 8 bases. Germline lookup yields CDR1 SNHLY and CDR2 FYNNEI. J gave up 6 bases and V 9 bases, and 13 bases lay outside the gene matches. The length of the CDR3 is 14 residues. This CDR3 reads CARGTGQGLSEQYF. In nucleotides, the CDR3 is TGTGCCAGAGGAACCGGACAGGGTCTCTCCGAGCAGTACTTC.